This is a list of T cell receptor beta chains from one sample in a study of T cells in Graves' hyperthyroidism and ophthalmopathy. TCRdb re-called the multiplex PCR reads with MiXCR, one entry per CDR3 protein. The data hold more than 300,000 distinct CDR3 sequences, with around 14% observed a single time. Sample: blood. The receptors originated from a woman younger than 35 with Graves' hyperthyroidism. The CDR3 runs from the conserved cysteine through the conserved F or W. Each record gives: D gene, J gene, V gene, clone size, CDR3 length, CDR3 DNA, CDR3 protein. D genes are given only for firm matches. Clone size is stated in some rows and not others, as once, few, many or a class when expanded.

D gene: TRBD2
J gene: TRBJ2-5
V gene: TRBV20-1
clone size: many
CDR3 length: 16
CDR3 DNA: TGCAGTGCTAGTGACGGCGGGAGGGCCGAGTGGGAGACCCAGTACTTC
CDR3 protein: CSASDGGRAEWETQYF

D gene: .
J gene: TRBJ1-6
V gene: TRBV6-5
clone size: few
CDR3 length: 12
CDR3 DNA: TGTGCCAGCAGTTACGCCCACTCACCCCTCCACTTT
CDR3 protein: CASSYAHSPLHF

D gene: TRBD2
J gene: TRBJ2-5
V gene: TRBV7-9
clone size: many
CDR3 length: 15
CDR3 DNA: TGTGCCAGCGCGGGGCTAGCGGGGGGGCTGGAGACCCAGTACTTC
CDR3 protein: CASAGLAGGLETQYF

D gene: .
J gene: TRBJ2-7
V gene: TRBV6-1
clone size: many
CDR3 length: 12
CDR3 DNA: TGTGCCATCAGAATGGGAAATTACGAGCAGTACTTC
CDR3 protein: CAIRMGNYEQYF

D gene: .
J gene: TRBJ1-5
V gene: TRBV29-1
clone size: many
CDR3 length: 14
CDR3 DNA: TGCAGCGTCGGACAACGGGACGGAGATCAGCCCCAGCATTTT
CDR3 protein: CSVGQRDGDQPQHF

D gene: .
J gene: TRBJ2-1
V gene: TRBV11-2
clone size: many
CDR3 length: 13
CDR3 DNA: TGTGCCAGCAACTCCTTTACAGGCCTTGAGCAGTTCTTC
CDR3 protein: CASNSFTGLEQFF

D gene: .
J gene: TRBJ2-5
V gene: TRBV28
clone size: many
CDR3 length: 12
CDR3 DNA: TGTGCCAGCAGTACAGGGTACGAGACCCAGTACTTC
CDR3 protein: CASSTGYETQYF

D gene: .
J gene: TRBJ1-5
V gene: TRBV9
clone size: few
CDR3 length: 14
CDR3 DNA: TGTGCCAGCAGCGCAGCTGAGAGCAATCAGCCCCAGCATTTT
CDR3 protein: CASSAAESNQPQHF

D gene: TRBD1
J gene: TRBJ1-1
V gene: TRBV7-9
clone size: many
CDR3 length: 15
CDR3 DNA: TGTGCCAGCAGCTTCCAGGGGGGCACGAACACTGAAGCTTTCTTT
CDR3 protein: CASSFQGGTNTEAFF

D gene: TRBD2
J gene: TRBJ2-1
V gene: TRBV7-3
clone size: many
CDR3 length: 14
CDR3 DNA: TGTGCCAGCAGCTTGGGCGGGAGGGGGAATGAGCAGTTCTTC
CDR3 protein: CASSLGGRGNEQFF

D gene: .
J gene: TRBJ1-6
V gene: TRBV12-3/TRBV12-4
clone size: .
CDR3 length: 17
CDR3 DNA: TGTGCCAGCAGTTTTTTAAGGGATCCCCGTGTTTTTCCACCCCTCCACTTT
CDR3 protein: CASSFLRDPRVFPPLHF

D gene: TRBD2
J gene: TRBJ2-5
V gene: TRBV14
clone size: .
CDR3 length: 20
CDR3 DNA: TGTGCCAGCAGCCAACCAGGATCCGGGGCTAGCGGGAGTTTCTTCGAGACCCAGTACTTC
CDR3 protein: CASSQPGSGASGSFFETQYF

D gene: .
J gene: TRBJ1-6
V gene: TRBV2
clone size: .
CDR3 length: 16
CDR3 DNA: TGTGCCAGCAGTGAACGTACAGGGACCTATAATTCACCCCTCCACTTT
CDR3 protein: CASSERTGTYNSPLHF

D gene: TRBD1
J gene: TRBJ1-2
V gene: TRBV10-3
clone size: many
CDR3 length: 13
CDR3 DNA: TGTGCCACCACGGGACAGTGGCCGGCTGGCTACACCTTC
CDR3 protein: CATTGQWPAGYTF

D gene: .
J gene: TRBJ2-3
V gene: TRBV20-1
clone size: many
CDR3 length: 16
CDR3 DNA: TGCAGTGCTAGGGCGTGGGTCCGGCTCACCTCAGATACGCAGTATTTT
CDR3 protein: CSARAWVRLTSDTQYF

D gene: .
J gene: TRBJ2-1
V gene: TRBV7-8
clone size: many
CDR3 length: 12
CDR3 DNA: TGTGCCAGCACCATGACACCCAATGAGCAGTTCTTC
CDR3 protein: CASTMTPNEQFF